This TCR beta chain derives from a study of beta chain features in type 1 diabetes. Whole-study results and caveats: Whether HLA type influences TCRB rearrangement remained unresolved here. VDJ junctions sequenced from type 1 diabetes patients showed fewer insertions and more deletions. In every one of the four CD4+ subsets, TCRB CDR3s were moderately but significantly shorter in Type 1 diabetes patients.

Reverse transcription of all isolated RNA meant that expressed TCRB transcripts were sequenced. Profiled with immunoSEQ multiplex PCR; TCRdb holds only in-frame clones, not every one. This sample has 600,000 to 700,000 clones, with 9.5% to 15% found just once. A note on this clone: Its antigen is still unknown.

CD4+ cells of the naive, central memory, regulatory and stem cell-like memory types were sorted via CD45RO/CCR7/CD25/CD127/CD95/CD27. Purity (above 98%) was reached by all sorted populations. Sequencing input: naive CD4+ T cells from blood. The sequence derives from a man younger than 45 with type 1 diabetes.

This chain's CDR3 is CASGDSLFANTGELFF. The CDR3 DNA sequence: TGTGCCAGCGGGGACAGTCTCTTCGCGAACACCGGGGAGCTGTTTTTT. This chain uses TRBV14 with TRBJ2-2; 7 bases line up with TRBD1. The trim removed 8 bases at V and 0 bases at J, leaving 9 bases unmatched. From germline, CDR1 is SGHDN and CDR2 FVKESK. The CDR3 is 16 residues long.